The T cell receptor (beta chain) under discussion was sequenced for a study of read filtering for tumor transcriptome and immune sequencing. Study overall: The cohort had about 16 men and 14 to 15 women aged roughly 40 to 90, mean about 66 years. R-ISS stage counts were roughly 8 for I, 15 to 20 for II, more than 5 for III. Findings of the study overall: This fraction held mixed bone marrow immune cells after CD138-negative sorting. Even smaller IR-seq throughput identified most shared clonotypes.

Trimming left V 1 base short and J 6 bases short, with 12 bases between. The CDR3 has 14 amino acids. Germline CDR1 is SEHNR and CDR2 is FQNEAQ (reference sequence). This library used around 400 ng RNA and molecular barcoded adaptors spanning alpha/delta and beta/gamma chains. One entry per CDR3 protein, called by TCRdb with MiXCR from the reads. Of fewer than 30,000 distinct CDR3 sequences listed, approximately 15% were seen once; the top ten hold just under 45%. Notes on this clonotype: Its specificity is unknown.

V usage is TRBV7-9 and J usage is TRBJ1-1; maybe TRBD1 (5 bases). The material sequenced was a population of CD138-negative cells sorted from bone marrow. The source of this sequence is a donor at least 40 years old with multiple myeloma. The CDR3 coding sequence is TGTGCCAGCAGCTTAGGAGGTCAAGGGGCTGAAGCTTTCTTT. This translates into CASSLGGQGAEAFF.